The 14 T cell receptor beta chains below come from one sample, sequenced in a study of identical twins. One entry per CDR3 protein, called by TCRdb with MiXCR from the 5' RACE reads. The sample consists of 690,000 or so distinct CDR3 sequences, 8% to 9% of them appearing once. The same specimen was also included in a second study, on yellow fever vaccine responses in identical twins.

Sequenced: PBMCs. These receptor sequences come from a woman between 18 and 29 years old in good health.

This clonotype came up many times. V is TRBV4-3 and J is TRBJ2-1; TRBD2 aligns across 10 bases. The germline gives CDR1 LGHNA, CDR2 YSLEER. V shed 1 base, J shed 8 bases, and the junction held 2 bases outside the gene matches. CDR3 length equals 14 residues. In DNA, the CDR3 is TGCGCCAGCAGCCAAGTAGCGGGAGGTCATGAGCAGTTCTTC. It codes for CASSQVAGGHEQFF.

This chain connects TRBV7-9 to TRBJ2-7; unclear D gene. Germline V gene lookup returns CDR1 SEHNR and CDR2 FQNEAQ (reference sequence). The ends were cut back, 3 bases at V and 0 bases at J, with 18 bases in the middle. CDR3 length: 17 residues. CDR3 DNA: TGTGCCAGCAGCTTGACACCGGATGTGGTCAACTCCTACGAGCAGTACTTC. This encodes CASSLTPDVVNSYEQYF.

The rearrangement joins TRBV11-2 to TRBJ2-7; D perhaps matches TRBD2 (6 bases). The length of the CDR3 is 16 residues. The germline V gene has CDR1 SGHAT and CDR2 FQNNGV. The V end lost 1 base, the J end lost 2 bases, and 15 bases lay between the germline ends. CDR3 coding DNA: TGTGCCAGCAGCTTAGGGCGGGGCAGGGAGGCCTACGAGCAGTACTTC. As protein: CASSLGRGREAYEQYF.

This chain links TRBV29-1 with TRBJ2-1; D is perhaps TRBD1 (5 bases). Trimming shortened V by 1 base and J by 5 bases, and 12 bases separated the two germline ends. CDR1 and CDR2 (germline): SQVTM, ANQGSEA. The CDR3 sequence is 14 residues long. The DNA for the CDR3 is TGCAGCGTTGAAGTTAGGGGTCAGGACAATGAGCAGTTCTTC. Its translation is CSVEVRGQDNEQFF.

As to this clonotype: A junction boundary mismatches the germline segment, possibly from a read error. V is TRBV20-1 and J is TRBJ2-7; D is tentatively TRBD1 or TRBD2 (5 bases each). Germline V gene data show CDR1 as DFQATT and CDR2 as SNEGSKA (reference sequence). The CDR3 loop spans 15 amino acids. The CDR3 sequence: CSTRRPGTPWYEQYF. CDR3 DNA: TGCAGTACTAGACGACCCGGGACCCCCTGGTACGAGCAGTACTTC.

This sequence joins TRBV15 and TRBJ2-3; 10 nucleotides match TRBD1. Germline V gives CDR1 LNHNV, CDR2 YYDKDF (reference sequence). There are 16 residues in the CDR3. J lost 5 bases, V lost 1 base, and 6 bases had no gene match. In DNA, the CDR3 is TGTGCCACCAGCAGAGCCGGGACAGGGGTGAAAGATACGCAGTATTTT. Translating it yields CATSRAGTGVKDTQYF.

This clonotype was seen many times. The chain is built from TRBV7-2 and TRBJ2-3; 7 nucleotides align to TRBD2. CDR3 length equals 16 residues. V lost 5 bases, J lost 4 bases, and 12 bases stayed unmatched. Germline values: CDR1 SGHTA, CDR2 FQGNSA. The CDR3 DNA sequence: TGTGCCAGCAGCCCTCTGGGGAGGGGAGGATCAGATACGCAGTATTTT. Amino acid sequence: CASSPLGRGGSDTQYF.

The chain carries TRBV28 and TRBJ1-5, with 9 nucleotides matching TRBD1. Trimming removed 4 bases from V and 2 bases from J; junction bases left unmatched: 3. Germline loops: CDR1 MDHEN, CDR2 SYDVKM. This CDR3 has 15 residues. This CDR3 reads CASSYRTGGNQPQHF. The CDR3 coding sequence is TGTGCCAGCAGTTACCGGACAGGGGGCAATCAGCCCCAGCATTTT. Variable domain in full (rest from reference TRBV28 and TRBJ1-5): DVKVTQSSRYLVKRTGEKVFLECVQDMDHENMFWYRQDPGLGLRLIYFSYDVKMKEKGDIPEGYSVSREKKERFSLILESASTNQTSMYLCASSYRTGGNQPQHFGDGTRLSIL.

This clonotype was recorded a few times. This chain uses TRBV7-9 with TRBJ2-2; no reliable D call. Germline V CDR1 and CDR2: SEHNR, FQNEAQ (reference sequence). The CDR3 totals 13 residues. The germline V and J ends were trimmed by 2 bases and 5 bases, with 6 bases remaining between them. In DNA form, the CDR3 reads TGTGCCAGCAGCTTACAAGAGACCGGGGAGCTGTTTTTT. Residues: CASSLQETGELFF.

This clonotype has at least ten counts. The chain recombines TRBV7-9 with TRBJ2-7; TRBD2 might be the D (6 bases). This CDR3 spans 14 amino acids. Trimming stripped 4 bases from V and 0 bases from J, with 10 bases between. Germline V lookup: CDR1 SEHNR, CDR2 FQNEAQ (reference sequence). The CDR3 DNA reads TGTGCCAGCAGCTCCTGGGACTTCTCCTACGAGCAGTACTTC. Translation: CASSSWDFSYEQYF.

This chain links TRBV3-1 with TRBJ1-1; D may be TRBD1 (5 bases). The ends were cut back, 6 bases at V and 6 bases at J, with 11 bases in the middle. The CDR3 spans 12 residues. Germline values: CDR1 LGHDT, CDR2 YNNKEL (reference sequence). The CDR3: CASRLGLAEAFF. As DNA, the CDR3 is TGTGCCAGCAGATTGGGGCTTGCTGAAGCTTTCTTT.

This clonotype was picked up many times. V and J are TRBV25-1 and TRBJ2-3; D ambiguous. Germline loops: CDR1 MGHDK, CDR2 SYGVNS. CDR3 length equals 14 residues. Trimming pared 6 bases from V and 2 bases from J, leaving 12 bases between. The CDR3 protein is CASSEGRYTDTQYF. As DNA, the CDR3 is TGTGCCAGCAGCGAAGGGCGGTACACAGATACGCAGTATTTT.

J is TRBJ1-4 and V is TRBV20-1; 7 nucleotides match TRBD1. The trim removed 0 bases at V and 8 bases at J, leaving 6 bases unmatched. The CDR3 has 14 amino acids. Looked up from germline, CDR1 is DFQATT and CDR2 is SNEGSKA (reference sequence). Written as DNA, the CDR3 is TGCAGTGCTAGAGATCTACAGGGGACGGAAAAACTGTTTTTT. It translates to CSARDLQGTEKLFF.

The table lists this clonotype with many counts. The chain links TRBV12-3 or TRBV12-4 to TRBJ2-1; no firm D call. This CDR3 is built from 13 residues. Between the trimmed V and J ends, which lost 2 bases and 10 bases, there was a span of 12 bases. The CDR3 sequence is CASSLRSSGEQFF. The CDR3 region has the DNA TGTGCCAGCAGTTTACGCAGCTCCGGGGAGCAGTTCTTC.